Following are 8 T cell receptor beta chains from one sample sequenced in a study of T cell changes during pregnancy in multiple sclerosis. The protocol was immunoSEQ multiplex PCR, while the TCRdb copy is restricted to in-frame clones and leaves out a portion. The profile shows about 13,000 clones, about nine tenths of them singletons. Sequencing was performed on CD8+ T cells from peripheral blood mononuclear cells, taken after pregnancy. The receptors here all came from a female donor in good health, enrolled as a control in a pregnancy study.

A few counts support this clone. The J gene is TRBJ1-6, the V gene TRBV30, with TRBD1 matching 11 bases. Trimming at V came to 0 bases and at J to 9 bases, leaving 1 base not matched to a gene. Germline V gene sequence: CDR1 GTSNPN, CDR2 SVGIG (reference sequence). This CDR3 spans 14 amino acids. CDR3 nucleotides: TGTGCCTGGAGTGTAGGACAGGGGGCTTCACCCCTCCACTTT. As protein: CAWSVGQGASPLHF.

V gene TRBV29-1 combines with J gene TRBJ2-3, with 12 bases that match TRBD2. Germline V CDR1 and CDR2: SQVTM, ANQGSEA. The CDR3 is 14 amino acids. The junction had 3 bases not matched to a gene; V was cut back by 6 bases and J by 2 bases. CDR3 DNA sequence: TGCAGCGTCCGACTAGCGGGGGACACAGATACGCAGTATTTT. It yields the protein CSVRLAGDTDTQYF.

The chain combines TRBV5-6 with TRBJ2-1; 7 nucleotides align to TRBD1. J lost 8 bases, V lost 3 bases, and 11 bases had no gene match. Germline CDR1 is SGHDT and CDR2 is YYEEEE. There are 15 residues in the CDR3. In nucleotides, the CDR3 is TGTGCCAGCAGCTGGGAAGGGGGCGCTCGGGATGAGCAGTTCTTC. This gives the protein CASSWEGGARDEQFF.

The chain links TRBV4-2 to TRBJ2-1; weak D call: TRBD2 (6 bases). Germline V gene sequence: CDR1 LGHNA, CDR2 YNFKEQ. This CDR3 contains 15 residues. V was trimmed by 2 bases and J by 0 bases, leaving 8 bases between them. CDR3 sequence: CASSQLTSSYNEQFF. The DNA for the CDR3 is TGTGCCAGCAGCCAACTGACTAGCTCCTACAATGAGCAGTTCTTC.

V is TRBV5-6 and J is TRBJ2-7, with 9 nucleotides matching TRBD1. The CDR3 spans 16 residues. Unmatched junction bases numbered 10, after V lost 3 bases and J lost 3 bases. From germline, CDR1 is SGHDT and CDR2 YYEEEE. The CDR3: CASSYPGTGSNYEQYF. Here the CDR3 DNA reads TGTGCCAGCAGCTACCCCGGGACAGGGTCGAACTACGAGCAGTACTTC.

V gene TRBV28 combines with J gene TRBJ2-7; 8 nucleotides line up with TRBD1. CDR1 and CDR2 from the germline V gene are MDHEN and SYDVKM. V dropped 5 bases and J dropped 5; count of bases not matched to a gene: 5. CDR3 length: 13 residues. The CDR3 coding sequence is TGTGCCAGCAGTGACAGGGGACAGGACGAGCAGTACTTC. Amino acids: CASSDRGQDEQYF.

As regards this clone: A much bigger clone sits one base away, suggesting this may be a read error. This CDR3 is also generated by other DNA sequences in the sample. The CDR3 nucleotides are TGTGCCAGCAGTGACACTAGCGGGACAGATACGCAGTATTTT. Protein product: CASSDTSGTDTQYF. V and J are TRBV6-4 and TRBJ2-3, with TRBD2 matching over 9 bases. The CDR3 loop spans 14 amino acids. V lost 2 bases to trimming and J lost 3 bases; unmatched junction nucleotides: 0. The germline V gene encodes CDR1 MRHNA and CDR2 SNTAGT.

V and J are TRBV9 and TRBJ2-3; D perhaps matches TRBD2 (5 bases). CDR1 SGDLS and CDR2 YYNGEE come from the germline V gene. This CDR3 has 14 residues. Trimming stripped 0 bases from V and 4 bases from J, with 9 bases between. The CDR3 DNA is TGTGCCAGCAGCGTAGGAGGAGGAGCAGATACGCAGTATTTT. As protein: CASSVGGGADTQYF.